This T cell receptor (beta chain) came from a study of shared clonotypes between healthy human individuals. In the naive CD8 group, cells lacked CD45RO and were positively selected for CCR7, so terminally differentiated effector memory CD45RA+ cells were left out. Trimming pared 5 bases from V and 2 bases from J, leaving 16 bases between. The CDR3 length is 16 residues. The germline gives CDR1 SGHVS, CDR2 FNYEAQ. Profiling relied on immunoSEQ multiplex PCR, and the TCRdb table lists in-frame clones only, not all of them. The data contain about 750,000 clones, 80% to 95% of them singletons. The gene calls are TRBV7-6 and TRBJ2-1; either TRBD1 or TRBD2 may supply D (5 bases each). The origin of this receptor is a man between 25 and 39 years old in good health. Material for sequencing was naive CD8+ T cells sorted from blood. CDR3 nucleotide sequence: TGTGCCAGCAGCCCGACCTCGGGACCGACCTACAATGAGCAGTTCTTC. Protein sequence: CASSPTSGPTYNEQFF.